These 9 T cell receptor beta chains share one sample of origin, sequenced in a study of blood T cell repertoires in COVID-19. Assay used: immunoSEQ multiplex PCR; TCRdb lists only in-frame clones, some missing. The data contain 150,000 or so clones, roughly 76% of them singletons. Sequenced input: peripheral blood. Receptors were obtained from a woman in her forties or fifties with active or convalescent COVID-19.

This clone has only one observation. The chain recombines TRBV4-3 with TRBJ1-1; tentatively, D is TRBD1 (5 bases). Germline loops: CDR1 LGHNA, CDR2 YSLEER. Trimming removed 4 bases at V and 5 bases at J, with 20 bases between. The CDR3 has 16 amino acids. The CDR3 spells CASSPLRGGSGTEAFF. As DNA, the CDR3 is TGCGCCAGCAGCCCTCTCCGGGGGGGGTCGGGAACTGAAGCTTTCTTT.

The chain combines TRBV7-9 with TRBJ2-1; D uncertain. The V end lost 5 bases, the J end lost 8 bases, and 22 bases lay between the germline ends. The CDR3 is 16 residues long. CDR1 and CDR2 (germline): SEHNR, FQNEAQ (reference sequence). The CDR3 sequence is CASSPIIRSNLDEQFF. The CDR3 coding sequence is TGTGCCAGCAGCCCTATTATACGGTCAAATTTGGATGAGCAGTTCTTC.

The chain is built from TRBV6-5 and TRBJ2-7; possibly TRBD2 for D (5 bases). Trimming left V 0 bases short and J 2 bases short, with 11 bases between. The CDR3 runs to 15 residues. The germline CDR1 and CDR2 sequences are MNHEY and SVGAGI. The CDR3 nucleotides are TGTGCCAGCAGTTACTCGGTGCGGGTGGCCTACGAGCAGTACTTC. As protein: CASSYSVRVAYEQYF.

The chain carries TRBV7-9 and TRBJ1-4, with TRBD1 identical over 10 bases. Germline assignment: CDR1 SEHNR and CDR2 FQNEAQ (reference sequence). The length of the CDR3 is 15 residues. V was pared by 5 bases and J by 10 bases, with 10 bases of the junction left unmatched. The CDR3 nucleotides read TGTGCCAGCAGCCCCCGGACAGGGGGAGAGGGAAAACTGTTTTTT. It specifies CASSPRTGGEGKLFF.

J is TRBJ1-2 and V is TRBV6-6; D unresolved. The germline V gene has CDR1 MNHNY and CDR2 SVGAGI (reference sequence). The CDR3 runs 12 residues. The V gene lost 8 bases and the J gene lost 4 bases, with 11 bases spanning the gap. The CDR3: CASRPEGYGYTF. The CDR3 DNA reads as TGTGCCAGCCGCCCAGAGGGCTATGGCTACACCTTC.

This chain links TRBV19 with TRBJ2-5; TRBD2 matches at 9 bases. The CDR3 is 14 amino acids. V lost 4 bases to trimming and J lost 1 base; unmatched junction nucleotides: 1. CDR1 is LNHDA, CDR2 SQIVND, per germline (reference sequence). The CDR3 DNA is TGTGCCAGTAGTAGCGGGGGGGTCCAAGAGACCCAGTACTTC. Amino acid sequence: CASSSGGVQETQYF.

The rearrangement joins TRBV9 to TRBJ1-2; TRBD1 agrees at 9 bases. V lost 3 bases and J lost 12; bases outside the gene matches: 9. CDR1 is SGDLS, CDR2 YYNGEE, per germline. The CDR3 sequence is 13 residues long. The CDR3 loop is CASSEWGTGLNTF. The CDR3 coding sequence is TGTGCCAGCAGCGAGTGGGGGACAGGGCTAAACACCTTC.

The chain joins TRBV7-2 to TRBJ1-2; 10 bases match TRBD1. V gave up 4 bases and J gave up 4 bases; unmatched junction bases: 12. Looked up from germline, CDR1 is SGHTA and CDR2 is FQGNSA. CDR3 length equals 17 residues. CDR3 region: CASSSGTGVRGSYGYTF. For the CDR3, the DNA is TGTGCCAGCAGCTCTGGGACAGGGGTTAGGGGTTCCTATGGCTACACCTTC.

This clone was seen more than once but under ten times. The chain is built from TRBV7-2 and TRBJ1-2; 8 nucleotides align to TRBD1. The CDR3 contains 17 residues. J lost 7 bases, V lost 1 base, and 14 bases had no gene match. The germline gives CDR1 SGHTA, CDR2 FQGNSA. Here the CDR3 reads CASSLVAHGQGTGGYTF. Written as DNA, the CDR3 is TGTGCCAGCAGCTTAGTTGCCCATGGACAGGGAACGGGTGGCTACACCTTC.